These 30 T cell receptor beta chains originate from one sample sequenced in a study of shared clonotypes between healthy human individuals. Assay: immunoSEQ multiplex PCR; the TCRdb copy retains only in-frame clones and omits some. This table has a few million clones, over 90% appearing once. Sequences were obtained from naive CD4+ T cells from PBMCs. Subset reported: CD45RA+ positively selected. These receptor sequences come from a man aged 18 to 30 in good health. Some clones in this sample may be carry-over from other donors' samples.

This sequence joins TRBV30 and TRBJ2-7, with D perhaps TRBD1 (6 bases). The germline V gene encodes CDR1 GTSNPN and CDR2 SVGIG (reference sequence). The CDR3 runs to 13 residues. Trimming took 1 base from V and 4 from J, leaving 11 bases between them. In DNA, the CDR3 is TGTGCCTGGAGTGCAGGGGAGAAGTACGAGCAGTACTTC. Amino acid sequence: CAWSAGEKYEQYF.

This chain links TRBV13 with TRBJ1-2; D perhaps matches TRBD1 (5 bases). V lost 8 bases to trimming and J lost 2 bases, with 12 bases between them. Germline V gene sequence: CDR1 PRHDT, CDR2 FYEKMQ (reference sequence). This CDR3 has 13 residues. Written as DNA, the CDR3 is TGTGCCAGCTCGACAGCAACAAACTATGGCTACACCTTC. This translates into CASSTATNYGYTF. Combining the CDR3 with reference TRBV13 and TRBJ1-2 gives the whole variable domain AAGVIQSPRHLIKEKRETATLKCYPIPRHDTVYWYQQGPGQDPQFLISFYEKMQSDKGSIPDRFSAQQFSDYHSELNMSSLELGDSALYFCASSTATNYGYTFGSGTRLTVV.

The chain is built from TRBV7-3 and TRBJ2-1; 9 nucleotides line up with TRBD2. The CDR3 totals 16 residues. CDR1 and CDR2 from the germline V gene are SGHTA and FQGTGA. Trimming at V came to 0 bases and at J to 8 bases, leaving 8 bases not matched to a gene. The CDR3 region has the DNA TGTGCCAGCAGCTTAACCCCCGGGACTAGCTTTGATGAGCAGTTCTTC. This encodes CASSLTPGTSFDEQFF.

The chain couples TRBV11-3 to TRBJ2-1; D gene unclear. Per the germline V gene, CDR1 is SGHNT and CDR2 is YENEEA. V dropped 0 bases and J dropped 1 base, with 10 bases sitting between them. This CDR3 contains 16 residues. The CDR3 loop is CASSLEPARSYNEQFF. The CDR3 coding sequence is TGTGCCAGCAGCTTAGAACCAGCACGGTCCTACAATGAGCAGTTCTTC.

In nucleotides, the CDR3 is TGTGCCAGCAGCCCAAGACTAGCGGGAGGGAGGGATACGCAGTATTTT. Its protein is CASSPRLAGGRDTQYF. The V call is TRBV5-6, the J call TRBJ2-3; TRBD2 matches at 14 bases. The germline V gene has CDR1 SGHDT and CDR2 YYEEEE. The CDR3 runs 16 residues. V lost 4 bases to trimming and J lost 6 bases; unmatched junction nucleotides: 7.

This chain joins TRBV28 and TRBJ2-2, with D unresolved. The CDR3 has 15 amino acids. The V gene's germline CDR1 is MDHEN and CDR2 SYDVKM. Trimming pared 6 bases from V and 0 bases from J, leaving 11 bases between. The DNA for the CDR3 is TGTGCCAGCAGCCGGCAACAGTCGAACACCGGGGAGCTGTTTTTT. This gives the protein CASSRQQSNTGELFF.

This chain connects TRBV5-4 to TRBJ2-1, with 7 nucleotides matching TRBD2. Germline CDR1 is SGHNT and CDR2 is YYREEE (reference sequence). The CDR3 totals 16 residues. V gave up 4 bases and J gave up 5 bases; unmatched junction bases: 12. The CDR3 loop reads CASSPPTSDPDNEQFF. Written as DNA, the CDR3 is TGTGCCAGCAGCCCTCCTACTAGCGATCCAGACAATGAGCAGTTCTTC.

In regard to this clone: The same CDR3 arises from other DNA sequences in this sample as well. The chain employs TRBV11-3 and TRBJ2-2, with D unresolved. Germline-derived CDR1 and CDR2 are SGHNT and YENEEA. The CDR3 consists of 14 residues. Between the trimmed V and J ends, which lost 4 bases and 2 bases, there was a span of 8 bases. The CDR3 coding sequence is TGTGCCAGCAGCTCGGGCCCCAACACCGGGGAGCTGTTTTTT. Amino acid sequence: CASSSGPNTGELFF.

CDR3 protein: CASSIDQVHSNQPQHF. The DNA for the CDR3 is TGTGCCAGTAGTATAGACCAGGTCCATAGCAATCAGCCCCAGCATTTT. This chain uses TRBV19 with TRBJ1-5; D gene uncertain. The CDR3 length is 16 residues. Germline-derived CDR1 and CDR2 are LNHDA and SQIVND (reference sequence). V was clipped by 0 bases and J by 0 bases, with 9 bases between them.

The chain couples TRBV11-2 to TRBJ1-1; 8 bases match TRBD1. The germline gives CDR1 SGHAT, CDR2 FQNNGV. The CDR3 runs to 14 residues. Trimming cost V 5 bases and J 1 base; bases outside gene matches: 3. CDR3 in DNA: TGTGCCAGCAGCAGACAGGGGCAGAACACTGAAGCTTTCTTT. Protein: CASSRQGQNTEAFF.

For this clone: Other DNA variants within this sample encode the same CDR3. This chain connects TRBV15 to TRBJ2-7; D may be TRBD1 or TRBD2 (5 bases each). V lost 3 bases to trimming and J lost 0 bases, with 6 bases between them. The V gene's germline CDR1 is LNHNV and CDR2 YYDKDF (reference sequence). This CDR3 has 13 amino acids. The CDR3 nucleotides are TGTGCCACCAGCAGGGGGGACTCCTACGAGCAGTACTTC. Translated, it gives CATSRGDSYEQYF.

The chain employs TRBV6-4 and TRBJ2-7; D may be TRBD1 (5 bases). The germline V gene has CDR1 MRHNA and CDR2 SNTAGT. V was cut by 6 bases and J by 2 bases, with 17 bases left in between. The CDR3 extends over 15 amino acids. The CDR3 DNA reads as TGTGCCAGCAGCCCCAGGCCAGGGCCTCCCTACGAGCAGTACTTC. Amino acids: CASSPRPGPPYEQYF.

This clone showed up just once. Within the sample, other DNA sequences also encode this same CDR3. The chain carries TRBV7-2 and TRBJ1-5, with 7 nucleotides matching TRBD1. From germline, CDR1 is SGHTA and CDR2 FQGNSA. With V trimmed by 0 bases and J by 1 base, 0 bases remained unmatched. The CDR3 is 15 residues long. In nucleotides, the CDR3 is TGTGCCAGCAGCTTAGCCAGGGGGAGCAATCAGCCCCAGCATTTT. Its translation is CASSLARGSNQPQHF.

As DNA, the CDR3 is TGCGCCAGCAGCCCAAGCCCCCGGGCGTGGAAGGAAAACACCATATATTTT. Its protein product is CASSPSPRAWKENTIYF. V gene TRBV4-3 combines with J gene TRBJ1-3; D is unresolved. The length of the CDR3 is 17 residues. From germline, CDR1 is LGHNA and CDR2 YSLEER. Trimming pared 4 bases from V and 6 bases from J, leaving 22 bases between.

The chain recombines TRBV4-2 with TRBJ1-5; 7 nucleotides align to TRBD1. This CDR3 region has 17 residues. CDR1 and CDR2 (germline): LGHNA, YNFKEQ. V dropped 3 bases and J dropped 5; count of bases not matched to a gene: 13. The CDR3 nucleotides are TGTGCCAGCAGCCAGCTTAGCGGACAGGCCTCTTATCAGCCCCAGCATTTT. Its protein product is CASSQLSGQASYQPQHF.

J is TRBJ1-1 and V is TRBV2; a possible D gene is TRBD1 (5 bases). There are 16 residues in the CDR3. V dropped 6 bases and J dropped 0 bases, with 17 bases sitting between them. CDR1 and CDR2 from the germline V gene are SNHLY and FYNNEI. CDR3 nucleotides: TGTGCCAGCAGCCCACCCTTGGGACGGTTGAACACTGAAGCTTTCTTT. Residues: CASSPPLGRLNTEAFF.

The chain links TRBV11-2 to TRBJ2-1; D may be TRBD1 or TRBD2 (5 bases each). Germline V gives CDR1 SGHAT, CDR2 FQNNGV. V gave up 3 bases and J gave up 15 bases, with 21 bases separating them. The CDR3 totals 14 residues. CDR3 residues: CASSFTLGTSSWFF. CDR3 nucleotides: TGTGCCAGCAGCTTTACCCTGGGGACCTCGAGTTGGTTCTTC.

This sequence joins TRBV27 and TRBJ2-5, with D hard to call. V dropped 5 bases and J dropped 5 bases, with 15 bases sitting between them. Germline V gene data show CDR1 as MNHEY and CDR2 as SMNVEV (reference sequence). This CDR3 is built from 14 residues. The CDR3 reads CASSTPLDLETQYF. The CDR3 region has the DNA TGTGCCAGCAGTACTCCCCTGGACCTGGAGACCCAGTACTTC.

The chain combines TRBV6-5 with TRBJ1-5; no reliable D call. The ends were cut back, 2 bases at V and 4 bases at J, with 9 bases in the middle. Looked up from germline, CDR1 is MNHEY and CDR2 is SVGAGI. This CDR3 is 14 amino acids long. The CDR3 coding sequence is TGTGCCAGCAGTTACGGACGGACGAATCAGCCCCAGCATTTT. Translation: CASSYGRTNQPQHF.

Remarks on this clone: This sample also contains other DNA sequences that code for the same CDR3. This rearrangement joins TRBV28 to TRBJ1-5, with D tentatively TRBD1 (5 bases). The V end lost 5 bases, the J end lost 4 bases, and 6 bases lay between the germline ends. The CDR3 runs 12 residues. Germline V gives CDR1 MDHEN, CDR2 SYDVKM. CDR3 in amino acids: CASSQGNQPQHF. DNA for the CDR3: TGTGCCAGCAGTCAGGGTAATCAGCCCCAGCATTTT.

The chain is built from TRBV5-1 and TRBJ2-7; TRBD2 matches at 9 bases. This CDR3 spans 16 amino acids. The germline V gene has CDR1 SGHRS and CDR2 YFSETQ. With V trimmed by 3 bases and J by 5 bases, 12 bases remained unmatched. The CDR3 nucleotides read TGCGCCAGCAGCTCCCGGGGGGCACTAGCGGGCGACGAGCAGTACTTC. Translating gives CASSSRGALAGDEQYF.

This clone has a single count. The V and J genes are TRBV11-2 and TRBJ2-4, with TRBD1 matching over 9 bases. V was clipped by 5 bases and J by 8 bases; unmatched bases: 7. This CDR3 contains 14 residues. Germline values: CDR1 SGHAT, CDR2 FQNNGV. This chain's CDR3 is CASSTRDRGDIQYF. CDR3 sequence (DNA): TGTGCCAGCAGCACTCGCGACAGGGGGGACATTCAGTACTTC.

This chain connects TRBV6-1 to TRBJ1-1; 12 bases fit TRBD1. The V segment lost 1 base and the J segment 5 bases; nucleotides outside the gene matches: 5. CDR3 size: 16 residues. Per the germline V gene, CDR1 is MNHNS and CDR2 is SASEGT. As DNA, the CDR3 is TGTGCCAGCAGTGAAGGCGGGGACAGGGGGCATACTGAAGCTTTCTTT. Its protein product is CASSEGGDRGHTEAFF.

The chain combines TRBV18 with TRBJ1-2; D remains unclear. The CDR3 is 12 amino acids. Germline V gives CDR1 KGHSH, CDR2 LQKENI. V gave up 2 bases and J gave up 3 bases, with 4 bases separating them. CDR3 sequence: CASSPDDYGYTF. The CDR3 nucleotides read TGTGCCAGCTCACCAGACGACTATGGCTACACCTTC.

The J gene is TRBJ2-4, the V gene TRBV5-8; the match to TRBD2 covers 10 bases. The CDR3 is made up of 16 amino acids. The V gene end was trimmed by 3 bases and the J gene end by 7 bases; junction bases not matched to a gene: 10. CDR1 and CDR2 from the germline V gene are SGHTS and YDEGEE. CDR3 region: CASSWSRLAGGNIQYF. The CDR3 DNA reads as TGTGCCAGCAGCTGGAGTAGACTAGCGGGTGGGAACATTCAGTACTTC.

Comments on this clone: The sample holds other DNA sequences that translate to the same CDR3. This chain links TRBV9 with TRBJ2-1; either TRBD1 or TRBD2 may fit D (5 bases each). Trimming pared 0 bases from V and 4 bases from J, leaving 11 bases between. The CDR3 sequence is 15 residues long. Germline CDR1 reads SGDLS; CDR2 reads YYNGEE. The chain's CDR3 is CASSVDRGGYNEQFF. The CDR3 DNA is TGTGCCAGCAGCGTAGATCGGGGCGGGTACAATGAGCAGTTCTTC.

This chain connects TRBV4-3 to TRBJ2-3; D remains ambiguous. Germline V CDR1 and CDR2: LGHNA, YSLEER. The CDR3 covers 14 residues. Between the trimmed V and J ends, which lost 0 bases and 2 bases, there was a span of 6 bases. The CDR3 protein is CASSQDWVTDTQYF. The CDR3 DNA reads as TGCGCCAGCAGCCAAGATTGGGTCACAGATACGCAGTATTTT.

The chain uses TRBV28 and TRBJ2-3; TRBD2 matches at 16 bases. This CDR3 spans 16 amino acids. Trimming took 5 bases from V and 7 from J; bases not matched to a gene: 6. Germline V gives CDR1 MDHEN, CDR2 SYDVKM. CDR3 loop: CASSLGLAGGFHTQYF. The DNA of the CDR3 is TGTGCCAGCAGTCTGGGACTAGCGGGAGGGTTTCATACGCAGTATTTT.

This clone occurred a few times. This rearrangement joins TRBV29-1 to TRBJ1-1, with D hard to call. Trimming removed 3 bases at V and 2 bases at J, with 10 bases between. The CDR3 covers 13 residues. The germline V gene has CDR1 SQVTM and CDR2 ANQGSEA. The CDR3 DNA reads as TGCAGCGTTGAGTCACATTTTAACACTGAAGCTTTCTTT. This encodes CSVESHFNTEAFF.

This chain joins TRBV2 and TRBJ1-2; D unresolved. The CDR3 runs 14 residues. Per the germline V gene, CDR1 is SNHLY and CDR2 is FYNNEI. Trimming left V 2 bases short and J 4 bases short, with 11 bases between. The CDR3: CASSESQLTYGYTF. CDR3 nucleotides: TGTGCCAGCAGTGAATCACAGTTGACCTATGGCTACACCTTC.